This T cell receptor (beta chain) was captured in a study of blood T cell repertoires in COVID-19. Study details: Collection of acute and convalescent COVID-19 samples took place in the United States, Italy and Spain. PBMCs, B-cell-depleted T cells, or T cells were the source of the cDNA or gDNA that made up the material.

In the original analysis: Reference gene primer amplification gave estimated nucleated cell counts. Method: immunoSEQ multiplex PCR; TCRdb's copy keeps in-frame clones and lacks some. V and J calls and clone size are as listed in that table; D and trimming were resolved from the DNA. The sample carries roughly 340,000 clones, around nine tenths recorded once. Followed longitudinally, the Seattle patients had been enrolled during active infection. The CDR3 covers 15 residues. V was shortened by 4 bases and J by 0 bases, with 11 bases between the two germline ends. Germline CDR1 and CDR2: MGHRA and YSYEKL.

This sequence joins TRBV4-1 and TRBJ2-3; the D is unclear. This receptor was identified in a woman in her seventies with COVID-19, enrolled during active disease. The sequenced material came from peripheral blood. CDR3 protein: CASSPPTTSTDTQYF. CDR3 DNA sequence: TGCGCCAGCAGCCCGCCGACAACTAGCACAGATACGCAGTATTTT.